A selection of T cell receptor beta chains follows, all from one sample in a study of OX40 agonist ivuxolimab in advanced cancers. Libraries were prepared by immunoSEQ multiplex PCR; TCRdb keeps only in-frame clonotypes and omits some of them. The sample lists some 75,000 clones, roughly 80% occurring once. This material consisted of CD4+ or CD8+ T cells sorted from blood, taken in a trial of the OX40 agonist ivuxolimab. The receptors were sampled from an adult with an advanced solid tumor such as melanoma, head and neck, liver or kidney cancer. Each CDR3 is given with its conserved first and last residue. The D gene is left open where the match is weak. Rows may omit the clone size; those that give it use once, few, many or a size class.

few	TRBV2	TRBD1	TRBJ1-2	CARKAQDRAGGYTF	TGTGCCAGGAAGGCTCAAGACAGGGCCGGTGGCTACACCTTC
.	TRBV6-6	TRBD2	TRBJ2-1	CASSLLAGAPYNEQFF	TGTGCCAGCAGTTTACTAGCGGGAGCCCCATACAATGAGCAGTTCTTC
.	TRBV6-5	.	TRBJ2-7	CASKVLRGGDEQYF	TGTGCCAGCAAGGTTCTACGGGGTGGAGACGAGCAGTACTTC
.	TRBV2	TRBD2	TRBJ2-7	CASRPLAGLHYEQYF	TGTGCCAGCAGGCCACTAGCGGGGCTCCACTACGAGCAGTACTTC
.	TRBV7-9	TRBD2	TRBJ2-1	CASSLDLAGIHNEQFF	TGTGCCAGCAGCTTAGATCTAGCGGGTATCCACAATGAGCAGTTCTTC
.	TRBV30	.	TRBJ2-5	CAWGVQETQYF	TGTGCCTGGGGGGTTCAAGAGACCCAGTACTTC
.	TRBV9	.	TRBJ2-2	CASSVVISANTGELFF	TGTGCCAGCAGCGTAGTAATTAGTGCGAACACCGGGGAGCTGTTTTTT
.	TRBV28	TRBD1	TRBJ1-2	CASSENRADRANGYTF	TGTGCCAGCAGTGAGAATAGGGCTGACAGGGCGAATGGCTACACCTTC
.	TRBV29-1	.	TRBJ2-1	CSALGNEQFF	TGCAGCGCCCTAGGGAATGAGCAGTTCTTC
.	TRBV5-6	TRBD1	TRBJ2-2	CASSLDRDLLTGELFF	TGTGCCAGCAGCCTGGACAGGGACCTTCTCACCGGGGAGCTGTTTTTT
.	TRBV18	.	TRBJ1-5	CASSPNSIGGNQPQHF	TGTGCCAGCTCACCGAACAGTATCGGGGGCAATCAGCCCCAGCATTTT
once	TRBV5-4	.	TRBJ2-2	CASSPGGAASGELFF	TGTGCCAGCAGTCCCGGGGGTGCGGCGTCCGGGGAGCTGTTTTTT
.	TRBV7-2	.	TRBJ2-7	CASSLYEGSYEQYF	TGTGCCAGCAGCTTATATGAGGGTAGCTACGAGCAGTACTTC
.	TRBV28	.	TRBJ2-1	CASSPHRDEQFF	TGTGCCAGCAGTCCCCACAGGGATGAGCAGTTCTTC
.	TRBV4-3	TRBD2	TRBJ2-1	CASSQEAGYNEQFF	TGCGCCAGCAGCCAGGAAGCGGGATACAATGAGCAGTTCTTC
.	TRBV5-4	TRBD1	TRBJ1-5	CASSKGAGSNQPQHF	TGTGCCAGCAGCAAGGGGGCAGGGAGCAATCAGCCCCAGCATTTT
.	TRBV19	.	TRBJ2-5	CASSQKGTARRETQYF	TGTGCCAGTAGCCAGAAAGGGACGGCACGGCGGGAGACCCAGTACTTC
.	TRBV4-1	TRBD2	TRBJ2-1	CASSQELRASGREEFF	TGCGCCAGCAGCCAAGAACTTAGGGCTAGCGGGAGGGAAGAGTTCTTC
.	TRBV5-1	TRBD1	TRBJ2-5	CASSFQGASETQYF	TGCGCCAGCAGCTTCCAGGGGGCGAGCGAGACCCAGTACTTC
.	TRBV5-5	.	TRBJ1-1	CASSFGGNTEAFF	TGTGCCAGCAGCTTCGGGGGGAACACTGAAGCTTTCTTT
.	TRBV5-1	TRBD2	TRBJ2-1	CASSLLGTSVHEQFF	TGCGCCAGCAGCTTGTTGGGGACTAGTGTCCATGAGCAGTTCTTC
.	TRBV4-1	TRBD2	TRBJ2-1	CASSQGTSGMWNEQFF	TGCGCCAGCAGCCAAGGGACTAGCGGGATGTGGAATGAGCAGTTCTTC
.	TRBV5-1	.	TRBJ2-7	CASSLLPGIQYEQYF	TGCGCCAGCAGCTTGCTACCGGGGATCCAATACGAGCAGTACTTC
.	TRBV15	TRBD1	TRBJ2-4	CATSRVGDRNSFGGKNIQYF	TGTGCCACCAGCAGAGTTGGGGACAGGAACTCTTTCGGGGGTAAAAACATTCAGTACTTC
.	TRBV19	.	TRBJ2-5	CASSSGYQETQYF	TGTGCCAGTAGTAGCGGGTATCAAGAGACCCAGTACTTC
few	TRBV7-3	TRBD2	TRBJ2-1	CASSRRLAGGGNEQFF	TGTGCCAGCAGTCGGCGCCTAGCGGGAGGAGGCAATGAGCAGTTCTTC
large	TRBV6-5	TRBD1	TRBJ1-1	CASSLQGATEAFF	TGTGCCAGCAGCTTACAGGGGGCAACTGAAGCTTTCTTT
few	TRBV11-3	TRBD2	TRBJ2-1	CASSLQAGGMNNEQFF	TGTGCCAGCAGCCTCCAGGCGGGGGGAATGAACAATGAGCAGTTCTTC
.	TRBV5-4	.	TRBJ2-3	CASAGATDTQYF	TGTGCCTCGGCGGGGGCCACAGATACGCAGTATTTT
.	TRBV7-2	TRBD2	TRBJ2-7	CASSLTSGRYEQYF	TGTGCCAGCAGCCTGACTAGCGGGAGGTACGAGCAGTACTTC